Following are 12 T cell receptor beta chains from one sample sequenced in a study of blood T cell repertoires in COVID-19. The data were produced by immunoSEQ multiplex PCR, yet TCRdb's version contains in-frame clones alone and is incomplete. The data hold roughly 100,000 clones, with around 84% observed a single time. The sequencing input was peripheral blood. The receptors were gathered from a man aged 50 to 59 with active or convalescent COVID-19.

The gene calls are TRBV5-1 and TRBJ2-1; 8 bases are shared with TRBD1. V trimming: 4 bases; J trimming: 2 bases; junction bases outside the gene matches: 2. Germline CDR1 SGHRS, CDR2 YFSETQ. CDR3 length: 14 residues. The CDR3 loop is CASSLGQAYNEQFF. CDR3 nucleotides: TGCGCCAGCAGCCTGGGACAGGCCTACAATGAGCAGTTCTTC.

V is TRBV6-5 and J is TRBJ1-2; D not resolved. The V end lost 6 bases, the J end lost 4 bases, and 15 bases lay between the germline ends. This CDR3 has 14 amino acids. CDR1 and CDR2 from the germline V gene are MNHEY and SVGAGI. The CDR3 DNA follows: TGTGCCAGCAGCGGCGGATCAGTTACCTATGGCTACACCTTC. Its protein is CASSGGSVTYGYTF.

This clone occurred a few times. V and J are TRBV9 and TRBJ2-1; perhaps TRBD1 as D (6 bases). This CDR3 region has 16 residues. Trimming left V 4 bases short and J 2 bases short, with 16 bases between. Germline V gives CDR1 SGDLS, CDR2 YYNGEE. CDR3 in amino acids: CASSPPYREPYNEQFF. CDR3 DNA sequence: TGTGCCAGCAGCCCTCCTTACAGGGAACCCTACAATGAGCAGTTCTTC.

The chain has TRBV4-1 and TRBJ2-1, with D possibly TRBD2 on 6 matching bases. CDR1 is MGHRA, CDR2 YSYEKL, per germline. Trimming took 1 base from V and 1 from J, leaving 11 bases between them. This CDR3 is built from 16 residues. The chain's CDR3 is CASSQAGTSSYNEQFF. The DNA for the CDR3 is TGCGCCAGCAGCCAAGCTGGGACTTCGTCCTACAATGAGCAGTTCTTC.

V is TRBV7-2 and J is TRBJ2-7; D is unresolved. Germline V gives CDR1 SGHTA, CDR2 FQGNSA. CDR3 length: 14 residues. The V end lost 3 bases, the J end lost 5 bases, and 14 bases lay between the germline ends. CDR3: CASSLYTVWDEQYF. In DNA form, the CDR3 reads TGTGCCAGCAGCTTGTATACAGTATGGGACGAGCAGTACTTC.

The genes are TRBV29-1 and TRBJ2-3; 7 positions agree with TRBD1. J was trimmed by 6 bases and V by 7 bases; bases with no gene match: 13. CDR3 length: 14 amino acids. CDR1 is SQVTM, CDR2 ANQGSEA, per germline. The CDR3 is CSAGPILGGDTQYF. The DNA for the CDR3 is TGCAGCGCCGGACCCATTTTAGGGGGCGATACGCAGTATTTT.

V and J are TRBV12-3 or TRBV12-4 and TRBJ1-1; D unclear. Trimming cost V 1 base and J 11 bases, with 8 bases left between them. CDR3 size: 11 residues. The DNA of the CDR3 is TGTGCCAGCAGTTTAGAAATGGGCGCTTTCTTT. Its translation: CASSLEMGAFF.

The chain links TRBV19 to TRBJ2-6; D is perhaps TRBD1 (5 bases). V lost 7 bases and J lost 0, with 10 bases in between. This CDR3 contains 15 residues. Germline CDR1 LNHDA, CDR2 SQIVND (reference sequence). CDR3 nucleotide sequence: TGTGCCAGTAATTCAGGGCCCTCTGGGGCCAACGTCCTGACTTTC. Protein: CASNSGPSGANVLTF. The full variable domain, completed using reference TRBV19 and TRBJ2-6, is DGGITQSPKYLFRKEGQNVTLSCEQNLNHDAMYWYRQDPGQGLRLIYYSQIVNDFQKGDIAEGYSVSREKKESFPLTVTSAQKNPTAFYLCASNSGPSGANVLTFGAGSRLTVL.

The rearrangement links TRBV19 to TRBJ2-2; 9 bases fit TRBD1. The germline gives CDR1 LNHDA, CDR2 SQIVND (reference sequence). The CDR3 has 14 amino acids. Trimming removed 7 bases from V and 6 bases from J; junction bases left unmatched: 6. CDR3 in amino acids: CASTGTGIAGELFF. CDR3 bases: TGTGCCAGTACCGGGACAGGGATCGCCGGGGAGCTGTTTTTT.

The genes are TRBV6-5 and TRBJ1-4; 7 nucleotides align to TRBD1. The CDR3 runs to 14 residues. Germline V gene sequence: CDR1 MNHEY, CDR2 SVGAGI. With 8 bases clipped from V and 5 bases from J, the junction kept 8 bases outside the gene matches. In DNA, the CDR3 is TGTGCCAGCCTCTTAGACAGGGAGAATGAAAAACTGTTTTTT. Its protein is CASLLDRENEKLFF.

The CDR3 loop reads CASSLVVGLAGGTQYF. The CDR3 DNA reads TGTGCCAGCAGCTTAGTGGTCGGGCTAGCGGGGGGTACGCAGTATTTT. This chain connects TRBV7-9 to TRBJ2-3; the match to TRBD2 covers 11 bases. The trim removed 1 base at V and 8 bases at J, leaving 8 bases unmatched. Germline assignment: CDR1 SEHNR and CDR2 FQNEAQ (reference sequence). The length of the CDR3 is 16 residues.

The chain combines TRBV15 with TRBJ1-4, with 7 nucleotides matching TRBD1. The CDR3 spans 16 residues. J was trimmed by 0 bases and V by 1 base; bases with no gene match: 2. Per the germline V gene, CDR1 is LNHNV and CDR2 is YYDKDF (reference sequence). CDR3 bases: TGTGCCACCAGCAGAGGGGACAGCGCAACTAATGAAAAACTGTTTTTT. It is translated as CATSRGDSATNEKLFF.